This TCR beta chain was captured in a study of shared clonotypes between healthy human individuals. The authors combined CD45RO+ cells with CCR7-negative CD45RA+ TemRA cells as CD8 memory. The CDR3 totals 17 residues. Germline-derived CDR1 and CDR2 are ENHRY and SYGVKD. The germline V and J ends were trimmed by 3 bases and 0 bases, with 15 bases remaining between them. Here immunoSEQ multiplex PCR was the method, and the copy in TCRdb shows in-frame clones only, minus some. The sample carries around 120,000 clones, just over 65% recorded once. The chain carries TRBV10-3 and TRBJ2-1, with D uncertain. The sequencing sample was made of memory CD8+ T cells sorted from blood. Subset of the sample: CD45RO+ cells pooled with CCR7-negative TemRA cells. This clonotype originated in a woman aged 25 to 39 in good health. Written as DNA, the CDR3 is TGTGCCATCAGTGAATCATTTGGACGGGCCTCCTACAATGAGCAGTTCTTC. This encodes CAISESFGRASYNEQFF.